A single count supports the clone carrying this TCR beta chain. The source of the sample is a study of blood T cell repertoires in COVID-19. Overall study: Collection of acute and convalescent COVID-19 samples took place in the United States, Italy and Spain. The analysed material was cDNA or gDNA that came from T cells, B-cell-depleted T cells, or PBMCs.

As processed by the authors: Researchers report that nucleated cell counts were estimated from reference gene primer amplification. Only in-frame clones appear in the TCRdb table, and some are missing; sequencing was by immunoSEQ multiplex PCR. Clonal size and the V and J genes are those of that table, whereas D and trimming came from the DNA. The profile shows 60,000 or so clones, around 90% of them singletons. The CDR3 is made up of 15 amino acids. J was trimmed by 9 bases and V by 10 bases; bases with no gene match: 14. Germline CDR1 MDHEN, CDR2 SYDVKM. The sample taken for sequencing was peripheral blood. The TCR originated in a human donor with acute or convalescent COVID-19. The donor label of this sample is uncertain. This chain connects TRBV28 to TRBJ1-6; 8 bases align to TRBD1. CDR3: CATRRPTGESSPLHF. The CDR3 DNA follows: TGTGCCACCCGGCGCCCGACAGGGGAAAGTTCACCCCTCCACTTT. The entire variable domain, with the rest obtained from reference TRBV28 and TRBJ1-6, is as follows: DVKVTQSSRYLVKRTGEKVFLECVQDMDHENMFWYRQDPGLGLRLIYFSYDVKMKEKGDIPEGYSVSREKKERFSLILESASTNQTSMYLCATRRPTGESSPLHFGNGTRLTVT.